The clone carrying this T cell receptor beta chain was picked up a small number of times. Other DNA sequences in the sample encode the same CDR3. V lost 2 bases to trimming and J lost 1 base, with 8 bases between them. Germline CDR1 SEHNR, CDR2 FQNEAQ (reference sequence). The CDR3 extends over 14 amino acids. Profiling relied on immunoSEQ multiplex PCR, and the TCRdb table lists in-frame clones only, not all of them. The sample lists about 1 million clones, about 77% seen once, with over 1.3% in the top ten. The data originate from a study of shared clonotypes between healthy human individuals. V is TRBV7-9 and J is TRBJ1-1, with D perhaps TRBD1 (6 bases). This TCR was recovered from a man aged 18 to 29 in good health. Source material: memory CD4+ T cells sorted from blood. Subset described: CD45RA-negative fraction. This CDR3 reads CASSLLGQNTEAFF. The CDR3 DNA follows: TGTGCCAGCAGCTTATTGGGACAGAACACTGAAGCTTTCTTT.